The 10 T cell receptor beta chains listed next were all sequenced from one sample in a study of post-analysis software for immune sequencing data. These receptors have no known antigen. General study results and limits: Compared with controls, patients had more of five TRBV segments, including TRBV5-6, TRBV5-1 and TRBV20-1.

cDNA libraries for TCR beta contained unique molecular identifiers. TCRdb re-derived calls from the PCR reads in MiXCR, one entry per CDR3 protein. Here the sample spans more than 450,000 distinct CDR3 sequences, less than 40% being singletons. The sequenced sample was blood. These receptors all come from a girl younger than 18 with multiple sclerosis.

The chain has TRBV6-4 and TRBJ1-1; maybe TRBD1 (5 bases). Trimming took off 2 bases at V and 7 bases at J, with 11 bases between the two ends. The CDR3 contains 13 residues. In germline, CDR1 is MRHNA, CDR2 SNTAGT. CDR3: CASSDTWDDEAFF. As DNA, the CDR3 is TGTGCCAGCAGTGACACCTGGGACGATGAAGCTTTCTTT.

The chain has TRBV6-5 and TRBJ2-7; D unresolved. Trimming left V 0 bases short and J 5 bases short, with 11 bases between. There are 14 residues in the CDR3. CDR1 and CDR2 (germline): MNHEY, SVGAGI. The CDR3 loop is CASSYSRVGHEQYF. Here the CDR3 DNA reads TGTGCCAGCAGTTACTCGCGAGTGGGCCACGAGCAGTACTTC.

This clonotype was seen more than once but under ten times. DNA of the CDR3: TGCAGTGCTCCCCGCGCCGGAAGCTACGAGCAGTACTTC. It codes for CSAPRAGSYEQYF. The rearrangement links TRBV20-1 to TRBJ2-7, with D hard to call. The germline CDR1 and CDR2 sequences are DFQATT and SNEGSKA (reference sequence). Trimming pared 5 bases from V and 3 bases from J, leaving 14 bases between. This CDR3 region has 13 residues.

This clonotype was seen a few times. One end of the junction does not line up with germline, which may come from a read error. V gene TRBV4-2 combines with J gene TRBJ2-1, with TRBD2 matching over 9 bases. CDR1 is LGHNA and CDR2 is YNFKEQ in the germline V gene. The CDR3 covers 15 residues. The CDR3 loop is CASSQSRGGYDEQFF. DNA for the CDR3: TGTGCCAGCAGCCAGTCGCGGGGGGGCTACGATGAGCAGTTCTTC.

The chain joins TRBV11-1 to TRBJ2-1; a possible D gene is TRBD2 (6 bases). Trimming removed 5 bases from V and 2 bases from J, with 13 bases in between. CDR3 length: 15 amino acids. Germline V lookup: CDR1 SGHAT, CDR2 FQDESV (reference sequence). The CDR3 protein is CASSPAGRAYNEQFF. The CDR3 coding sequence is TGTGCCAGCAGCCCGGCGGGGCGCGCCTACAATGAGCAGTTCTTC.

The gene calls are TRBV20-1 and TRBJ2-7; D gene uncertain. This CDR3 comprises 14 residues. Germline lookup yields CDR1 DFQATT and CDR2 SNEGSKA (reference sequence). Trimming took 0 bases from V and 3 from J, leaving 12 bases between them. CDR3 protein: CSARDRQGYYEQYF. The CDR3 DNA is TGCAGTGCTAGAGACCGACAAGGTTACTACGAGCAGTACTTC.

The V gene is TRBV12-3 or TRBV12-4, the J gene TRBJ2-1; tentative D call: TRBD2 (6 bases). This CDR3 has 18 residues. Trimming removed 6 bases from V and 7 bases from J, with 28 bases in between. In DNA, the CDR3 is TGTGCCAGCAGCTCCCACTCTGGGGGGAAGAAGAGGGATAATGAGCAGTTCTTC. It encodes CASSSHSGGKKRDNEQFF.

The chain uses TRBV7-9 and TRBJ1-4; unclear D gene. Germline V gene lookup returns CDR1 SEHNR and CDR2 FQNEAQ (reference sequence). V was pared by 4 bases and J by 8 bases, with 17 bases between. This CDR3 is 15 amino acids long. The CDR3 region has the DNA TGTGCCAGCAGCTCGCCGGGAGGGATGGAGGAAAAACTGTTTTTT. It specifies CASSSPGGMEEKLFF.

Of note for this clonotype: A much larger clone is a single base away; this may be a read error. CDR3 in DNA: TGTGCCAGCAGACCAACAGGGGGCAATGAGCAGTTCTTC. Protein product: CASRPTGGNEQFF. The genes are TRBV5-6 and TRBJ2-1; 8 bases are a match to TRBD1. V lost 5 bases, J lost 6 bases, and 4 bases stayed unmatched. CDR3 length equals 13 residues. Per the germline V gene, CDR1 is SGHDT and CDR2 is YYEEEE. Looking up the rest from reference TRBV5-6 and TRBJ2-1 gives the full variable domain: DAGVTQSPTHLIKTRGQQVTLRCSPKSGHDTVSWYQQALGQGPQFIFQYYEEEERQRGNFPDRFSGHQFPNYSSELNVNALLLGDSALYLCASRPTGGNEQFFGPGTRLTVL.

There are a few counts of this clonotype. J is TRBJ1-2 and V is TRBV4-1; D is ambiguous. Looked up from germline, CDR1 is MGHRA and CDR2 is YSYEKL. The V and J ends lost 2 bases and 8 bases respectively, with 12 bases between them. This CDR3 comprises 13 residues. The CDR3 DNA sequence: TGCGCCAGCAGCCAACTAGGGATCGGCGGCTACACCTTC. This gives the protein CASSQLGIGGYTF.